The rows below give T cell receptor beta chains drawn from one sample of a study of early T cells in non-severe SARS-CoV-2 infection. Using its own MiXCR run on the 5' RACE reads, TCRdb lists one record per CDR3 protein. This table holds roughly 18,000 distinct CDR3 sequences, more than 5% found once. Sequencing used whole blood. The receptor source for this set is an adult who was a healthcare worker with PCR-confirmed SARS-CoV-2 infection or an uninfected control (not recorded which). Both conserved end residues are trimmed from each CDR3.

TRBV6-6	TRBJ1-2	ASSLGQGGGYT
TRBV28	TRBJ2-1	ASSFGTSGNEQF
TRBV29-1	TRBJ1-6	SVREHRDSPLH
TRBV6-5	TRBJ1-1	ASSHRGSPEAF
TRBV5-4	TRBJ2-7	ASSLGHQTYEQY
TRBV6-4	TRBJ2-3	ASSEGTSGPTDTQY
TRBV20-1	TRBJ2-1	SAKRDNEQF
TRBV12-3/TRBV12-4	TRBJ2-3	ASSLRQEADTQY
TRBV12-3/TRBV12-4	TRBJ1-2	ASSTTGYYGYT
TRBV25-1	TRBJ2-1	ASSASRDRGNEQF